The next 14 T cell receptor beta chains were all read from a single sample in a study of T-cell reconstitution after alpha-beta-depleted transplantation in children. Preparation of the TCRbeta library was carried out with unique molecular identifiers. TCRdb recomputed calls from the PCR reads with MiXCR, one row per CDR3 protein. The sample lists some 460,000 distinct CDR3 sequences, roughly 16% seen once, with over 25% in the top ten. The sequenced sample was PBMCs, mostly from graft donor cells, obtained 360 days after TCRalphabeta/CD19-depleted stem cell transplant. Source of these receptors: a boy under two years old who had a stem cell transplant for Wiskott-Aldrich syndrome, so the T cells may come from the graft donor.

This clonotype was seen once. The gene calls are TRBV4-1 and TRBJ2-5; 12 bases line up with TRBD2. CDR1 is MGHRA and CDR2 is YSYEKL in the germline V gene. The length of the CDR3 is 16 residues. The trim removed 4 bases at V and 2 bases at J, leaving 5 bases unmatched. The CDR3 loop is CASSPGLAGSQETQYF. CDR3 nucleotides: TGCGCCAGCAGCCCTGGACTAGCGGGGTCACAAGAGACCCAGTACTTC.

This clonotype was seen only a few times. This chain links TRBV10-3 with TRBJ2-1; D might be TRBD2 (6 bases). V lost 4 bases to trimming and J lost 0 bases, with 10 bases between them. This CDR3 is 15 amino acids long. The V gene's germline CDR1 is ENHRY and CDR2 SYGVKD. CDR3 DNA sequence: TGTGCCATCAGTGTCGCGGGGCCCTCCTACAATGAGCAGTTCTTC. This sequence encodes CAISVAGPSYNEQFF.

This clonotype occurred a few times. The V call is TRBV20-1, the J call TRBJ2-7; D may be TRBD1 (6 bases). The CDR3 is made up of 14 amino acids. CDR1 DFQATT and CDR2 SNEGSKA come from the germline V gene (reference sequence). V lost 3 bases, J lost 2 bases, and 14 bases lay in between. Here the CDR3 reads CSASPGADAYEQYF. In DNA form, the CDR3 reads TGCAGTGCTAGCCCAGGGGCCGATGCCTACGAGCAGTACTTC.

The J gene is TRBJ2-1, the V gene TRBV29-1, with TRBD2 as a possible D gene (6 bases). In germline, CDR1 is SQVTM, CDR2 ANQGSEA. The CDR3 has 14 amino acids. The V end was cut by 4 bases, the J end by 4 bases, with 14 bases between. CDR3 bases: TGCAGCGTTGGGAGGGTAGGCGCTTACAATGAGCAGTTCTTC. Residues: CSVGRVGAYNEQFF.

This clonotype was counted ten times or more. The chain links TRBV10-3 to TRBJ2-7; D might be TRBD1 (5 bases). The CDR3 runs 14 residues. Looked up from germline, CDR1 is ENHRY and CDR2 is SYGVKD. V lost 4 bases and J lost 3, with 13 bases in between. The CDR3 region has the DNA TGTGCCATCAGTGTCCCAGGGAAGGGCTACGAGCAGTACTTC. It encodes CAISVPGKGYEQYF.

The chain employs TRBV4-3 and TRBJ2-7, with 7 positions matching TRBD1. CDR1 is LGHNA, CDR2 YSLEER, per germline. V was pared by 3 bases and J by 1 base, with 6 bases of the junction left unmatched. CDR3 length: 15 residues. This chain's CDR3 is CASSQGVGQSYEQYF. In DNA form, the CDR3 reads TGCGCCAGCAGCCAGGGGGTGGGACAGTCCTACGAGCAGTACTTC.

There are a few counts of this clonotype. Here the CDR3 reads CATSPGLQSNEQFF. DNA of the CDR3: TGTGCCACCTCACCGGGACTTCAGTCCAATGAGCAGTTCTTC. The rearrangement joins TRBV24-1 to TRBJ2-1; tentatively, D is TRBD2 (6 bases). The CDR3 is made up of 14 amino acids. Trimming cost V 9 bases and J 6 bases, with 17 bases left between them. Germline-derived CDR1 and CDR2 are KGHDR and SFDVKD.

V gene TRBV4-3 combines with J gene TRBJ2-1, with D perhaps TRBD2 (6 bases). CDR3 length: 16 amino acids. V was cut by 1 base and J by 7 bases, with 17 bases left in between. The germline CDR1 and CDR2 sequences are LGHNA and YSLEER. In DNA, the CDR3 is TGCGCCAGCAGCCAAGGTAGCGGACCGTTTAGAAATGAGCAGTTCTTC. It encodes CASSQGSGPFRNEQFF.

In this sample, this clonotype turned up a few times. The rearrangement joins TRBV5-1 to TRBJ2-2, with 9 bases aligning to TRBD2. Germline CDR1 is SGHRS and CDR2 is YFSETQ. Unmatched junction bases numbered 6, after V lost 3 bases and J lost 0 bases. This CDR3 contains 17 residues. The CDR3 nucleotides read TGCGCCAGCAGCTCCAGCTTAGCGGGGGCGAACACCGGGGAGCTGTTTTTT. Its protein product is CASSSSLAGANTGELFF.

This chain connects TRBV9 to TRBJ2-7; no reliable D call. Trimming took off 2 bases at V and 4 bases at J, with 13 bases between the two ends. Looked up from germline, CDR1 is SGDLS and CDR2 is YYNGEE. The CDR3 covers 14 residues. DNA for the CDR3: TGTGCCAGCAGCGTCCTAATGGACGGGTACGAGCAGTACTTC. Translated: CASSVLMDGYEQYF.

This clonotype was recorded a few times. The chain links TRBV3-1 to TRBJ2-7; weak D call: TRBD2 (6 bases). The CDR3 length is 15 residues. Germline V gives CDR1 LGHDT, CDR2 YNNKEL (reference sequence). Between the trimmed V and J ends, which lost 4 bases and 0 bases, there was a span of 13 bases. The CDR3 DNA sequence: TGTGCCAGCAGCCTCGGGACTCTTAGCTCCTACGAGCAGTACTTC. Its protein product is CASSLGTLSSYEQYF.

There are a few counts of this clonotype. The chain is built from TRBV7-8 and TRBJ2-5, with D perhaps given as TRBD1 or TRBD2 (5 bases each). The V end was cut by 9 bases, the J end by 2 bases, with 19 bases between. Germline CDR1 and CDR2: SGHVS and FQNEAQ. There are 15 residues in the CDR3. The CDR3 coding sequence is TGTGCCAGTGTCCACCGGGGACCTGGTCAAGAGACCCAGTACTTC. This codes for CASVHRGPGQETQYF. Full variable domain (missing parts from reference TRBV7-8 and TRBJ2-5): GAGVSQSPRYKVAKRGQDVALRCDPISGHVSLFWYQQALGQGPEFLTYFQNEAQLDKSGLPSDRFFAERPEGSVSTLKIQRTQQEDSAVYLCASVHRGPGQETQYFGPGTRLLVL.

This clonotype has more than one count but fewer than ten. The chain combines TRBV4-3 with TRBJ2-7, with 11 positions matching TRBD1. The CDR3 has 19 residues. Germline values: CDR1 LGHNA, CDR2 YSLEER. Losses at the gene ends were 0 bases for V and 1 base for J; bases not matched to a gene: 11. CDR3 amino acids: CASSQEIGQGAPGSYEQYF. CDR3 in DNA: TGCGCCAGCAGCCAAGAGATAGGACAGGGGGCCCCGGGATCCTACGAGCAGTACTTC.

V usage is TRBV28 and J usage is TRBJ2-7; D gene ambiguous. Trimming took off 3 bases at V and 3 bases at J, with 15 bases between the two ends. The CDR3 totals 15 residues. The V gene's germline CDR1 is MDHEN and CDR2 SYDVKM. DNA for the CDR3: TGTGCCAGCAGTTTTTTAGTCAGCCCTGGCTACGAGCAGTACTTC. Amino acid sequence: CASSFLVSPGYEQYF. Drawing the rest from reference TRBV28 and TRBJ2-7, the complete variable domain is DVKVTQSSRYLVKRTGEKVFLECVQDMDHENMFWYRQDPGLGLRLIYFSYDVKMKEKGDIPEGYSVSREKKERFSLILESASTNQTSMYLCASSFLVSPGYEQYFGPGTRLTVT.